A selection of T cell receptor beta chains follows, all from one sample in a study of CD8 T cells in ankylosing spondylitis. TCRdb itself ran the 5' RACE reads through MiXCR, one entry per CDR3 protein. The table lists hundreds of thousands of distinct CDR3 sequences, around 25% of them singletons. The sequenced sample was blood, either unsorted or a sorted T cell fraction (not recorded which). These receptors were obtained from a male donor with ankylosing spondylitis or in good health (not recorded which). CDR3s leave out the opening cysteine and the closing phenylalanine or tryptophan. Fields, in order: V gene, J gene, CDR3 protein.

TRBV6-1	TRBJ2-1	ASSAPSSVPYNEQF
TRBV23-1	TRBJ2-2	ASSQGGNTGELF
TRBV6-5	TRBJ2-7	ASSGPREQY
TRBV20-1	TRBJ1-1	SARDQQNTEAF
TRBV29-1	TRBJ2-7	SVKGQTYEQY
TRBV20-1	TRBJ2-1	SARAAGRRNEQF
TRBV12-3/TRBV12-4	TRBJ2-7	ASSAQGIFGEQY
TRBV7-8	TRBJ2-1	ASSLDRALRNEQF
TRBV7-2	TRBJ2-1	ASSLGGLARNEQF
TRBV24-1	TRBJ2-7	ATSDSSFPYEQY
TRBV5-1	TRBJ1-2	ASSPAGQGYGYT
TRBV5-1	TRBJ1-5	ASSLEGYQPQH
TRBV20-1	TRBJ2-7	SAANGDEQY
TRBV29-1	TRBJ2-1	SAGTHSGNEQF
TRBV12-3/TRBV12-4	TRBJ1-3	ASSSAGDRLTGNTIY
TRBV25-1	TRBJ2-4	ASSASDGGGRAKNIQY
TRBV15	TRBJ2-5	ATSREGQETQY
TRBV5-1	TRBJ2-7	ANYRGQTYEQY
TRBV7-2	TRBJ2-2	ASSIQIAGTGELF
TRBV20-1	TRBJ2-7	SARSGASVSYEQY
TRBV29-1	TRBJ2-1	SVHGSYNEQF
TRBV4-1	TRBJ2-3	ASSLVFSGTDTQY
TRBV11-3	TRBJ2-3	ASSPERGGDTQY
TRBV20-1	TRBJ1-2	SASVRTNYGYT
TRBV5-1	TRBJ2-7	ASSFGTSIYEQY
TRBV5-1	TRBJ2-3	ASSLERARTDTQY
TRBV7-9	TRBJ2-5	ASSLRQDQETQY
TRBV20-1	TRBJ2-1	SASEVWNNEQF
TRBV10-3	TRBJ2-2	AISESGATGELF
TRBV29-1	TRBJ2-5	SVGGESETQY
TRBV29-1	TRBJ2-3	SAAGTLTDTQY
TRBV19	TRBJ1-5	ASSPRDSNQPQH
TRBV7-2	TRBJ1-5	ASSLGPYSNQPQH
TRBV14	TRBJ2-1	ASSQVDRGHNEQF
TRBV12-3/TRBV12-4	TRBJ1-5	ASSSREGNQPQH
TRBV29-1	TRBJ2-3	SAGRDTQY
TRBV20-1	TRBJ2-1	SARALAGGNEQF
TRBV6-1	TRBJ2-2	ASSLQGRGTGELF
TRBV20-1	TRBJ2-1	SAHKREGLYNEQF
TRBV20-1	TRBJ2-1	SASRTSGTRNEQF
TRBV29-1	TRBJ1-2	SVEFAGGIGYT
TRBV28	TRBJ2-7	ASSRTRAPYEQY
TRBV7-3	TRBJ2-1	ASSQGTANEQF
TRBV15	TRBJ1-5	ATSRGDRVLSGQPQH
TRBV2	TRBJ2-2	ASNIPSGRVANTGELF
TRBV12-3/TRBV12-4	TRBJ2-7	ASSFSDRRIGEQY
TRBV12-3/TRBV12-4	TRBJ2-1	ASRTGTSMGEQF
TRBV7-9	TRBJ2-5	ASSKPAGLAETQY
TRBV4-1	TRBJ2-3	ASSPKWSNTDTQY
TRBV6-5	TRBJ2-2	ASSYFSGVSPGELF
TRBV12-3/TRBV12-4	TRBJ1-1	ASSLQGASAF
TRBV4-1	TRBJ2-1	ASSRSGQGAGYEQF
TRBV2	TRBJ2-2	ASSVGQFPGGELF
TRBV7-7	TRBJ2-1	ASSPGTNNEQF